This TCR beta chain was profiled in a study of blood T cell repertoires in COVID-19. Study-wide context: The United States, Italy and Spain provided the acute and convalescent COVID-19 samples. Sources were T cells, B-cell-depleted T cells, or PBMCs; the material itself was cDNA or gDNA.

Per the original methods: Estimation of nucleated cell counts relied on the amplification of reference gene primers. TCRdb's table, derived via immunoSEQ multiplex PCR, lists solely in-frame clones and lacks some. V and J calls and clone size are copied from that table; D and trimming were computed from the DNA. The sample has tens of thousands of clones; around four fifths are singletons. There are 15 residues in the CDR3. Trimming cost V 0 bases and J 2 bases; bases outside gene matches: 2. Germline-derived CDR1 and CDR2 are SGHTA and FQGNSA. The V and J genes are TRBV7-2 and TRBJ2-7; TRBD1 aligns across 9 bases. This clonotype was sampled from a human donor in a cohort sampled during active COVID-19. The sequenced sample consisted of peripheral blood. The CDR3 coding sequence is TGTGCCAGCAGCTTAGCGGGACAGGGTCCCTACGAGCAGTACTTC. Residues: CASSLAGQGPYEQYF.